This T cell receptor (beta chain) derives from a study of radiotherapy plus CTLA-4 blockade in lung cancer. Findings and limits, study-wide: Blood saw expansion of tumor-derived TCR clones after radiotherapy plus ipilimumab. Increased serum interferon-beta after radiation also reportedly predicted response strongly.

With ipilimumab providing CTLA-4 blockade, focal radiation was administered to patients who had chemo-refractory metastatic non-small-cell lung cancer. About this clone itself: What it binds is not known.

The CDR3 covers 13 residues. Trimming stripped 0 bases from V and 11 bases from J, with 10 bases between. Germline CDR1 is SEHNR and CDR2 is FQNEAQ (reference sequence). Method: immunoSEQ multiplex PCR; TCRdb's copy keeps in-frame clones and lacks some. Here the sample spans just over 60,000 clones, about 80% being singletons. This chain joins TRBV7-9 and TRBJ1-4; the D gene is possibly TRBD1 (5 bases). Sample: peripheral blood, taken from a patient treated with radiotherapy plus ipilimumab. This sequence was found in a human donor with non-small cell lung cancer who had a complete response to radiotherapy plus ipilimumab. The CDR3 bases are TGTGCCAGCAGCTTAGCGAGCGGGGGGAAACTGTTTTTT. Amino acid sequence: CASSLASGGKLFF. The full variable domain, in which reference TRBV7-9 and TRBJ1-4 provide the parts outside the CDR3, is DTGVSQNPRHKITKRGQNVTFRCDPISEHNRLYWYRQTLGQGPEFLTYFQNEAQLEKSRLLSDRFSAERPKGSFSTLEIQRTEQGDSAMYLCASSLASGGKLFFGSGTQLSVL.